This TCR beta chain was profiled in a study of blood T cell repertoires in COVID-19. At the level of the study: The samples span acute and convalescent COVID-19 from the United States, Italy and Spain.

The germline V gene encodes CDR1 SGHTA and CDR2 FQGNSA. The CDR3 totals 16 residues. V lost 0 bases to trimming and J lost 1 base, with 12 bases between them. Per the authors' pipeline: Scientists estimated how many nucleated cells there were by amplifying reference gene primers. The method was immunoSEQ multiplex PCR; TCRdb's version includes in-frame clones alone and lacks a portion of them. That table gives V, J and clone size, and the DNA gave D and trimming. There are under 150,000 clones in the sample; about 85% occur only once, and 1.5% to 1.7% lies in the top ten. The sequence derives from a man over 45 with acute or convalescent COVID-19. This chain joins TRBV7-2 and TRBJ2-5, with D possibly TRBD1 on 5 matching bases. Sequenced material: peripheral blood. The CDR3 protein is CASSLAATGIQETQYF. The CDR3 DNA reads TGTGCCAGCAGCTTAGCGGCCACAGGCATCCAAGAGACCCAGTACTTC.